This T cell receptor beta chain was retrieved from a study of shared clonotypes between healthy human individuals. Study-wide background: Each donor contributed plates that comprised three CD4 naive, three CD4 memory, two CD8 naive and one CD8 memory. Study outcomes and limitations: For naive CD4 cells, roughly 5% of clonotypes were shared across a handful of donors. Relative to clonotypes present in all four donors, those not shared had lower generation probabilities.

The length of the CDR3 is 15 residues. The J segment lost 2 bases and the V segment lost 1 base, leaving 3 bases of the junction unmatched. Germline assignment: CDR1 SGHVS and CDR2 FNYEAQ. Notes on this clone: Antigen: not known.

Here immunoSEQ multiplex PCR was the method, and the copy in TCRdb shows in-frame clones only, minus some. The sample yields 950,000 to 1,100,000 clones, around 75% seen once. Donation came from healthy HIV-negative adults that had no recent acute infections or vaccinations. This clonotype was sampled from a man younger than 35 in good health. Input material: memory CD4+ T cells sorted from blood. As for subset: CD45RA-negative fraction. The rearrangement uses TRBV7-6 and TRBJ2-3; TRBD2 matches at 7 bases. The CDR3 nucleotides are TGTGCCAGCAGCTTAGGCGGGGGTATCACAGATACGCAGTATTTT. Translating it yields CASSLGGGITDTQYF.